This T cell receptor (beta chain) was sequenced in a study of blood T cells in healthy people across ages. About the study: Capture by template switching was about one barcoded beta molecule per two T cells. The study, taken as a whole, reports: Higher diversity and more naive CD4+ cells were features of long-lived donors, compared to aged donors.

Germline values: CDR1 SGHRS, CDR2 YFSETQ. This CDR3 contains 17 residues. V lost 3 bases to trimming and J lost 7 bases; unmatched junction nucleotides: 12. Comments on this clonotype: The target antigen is unknown.

All donors came from Russia, were Caucasian and healthy, and spanned ages roughly 6 to 95. Then a second PCR, running roughly 7 to 11 cycles, was carried out with a sample-barcoded 5' primer and a J-beta primer mix. TCRdb reprocessed the 5' RACE reads with MiXCR, giving one entry per CDR3 protein. The data contain 1.5 million to 2 million distinct CDR3 sequences, approximately 28% of them singletons. Sequences were obtained from blood. The chain has TRBV5-1 and TRBJ1-4; 10 nucleotides line up with TRBD1. The sequence was collected from a woman aged 25 to 39 in good health. The CDR3 is CASSSNLNDRGPEKLFF. The CDR3 region has the DNA TGCGCCAGCAGCTCAAACTTGAACGACAGGGGGCCTGAAAAACTGTTTTTT.